A selection of T cell receptor beta chains follows, all from one sample in a study of response to subunit inactivated influenza vaccine. TCRdb called the RT-PCR reads again in MiXCR, with one record for every CDR3 protein. Of approximately 530,000 distinct CDR3 sequences in the sample, approximately 6.9% were seen once. The material sequenced was PBMCs from blood, taken approximately 25 months after vaccination. These receptors came from a man in his fifties or sixties who received an inactivated influenza vaccine. CDR3s include the opening cysteine and the closing phenylalanine or tryptophan. The order of the fields is clone size, V gene, J gene, D gene, CDR3 DNA, CDR3 protein. A D gene is named only where the DNA matches it firmly. The size entry is marked missing in some rows and otherwise reads once, few, many or a size class.

clone size: many
V gene: TRBV11-2
J gene: TRBJ1-1
D gene: NA
CDR3 DNA: TGTGCCAGCAGCCCCTTAAGGAAGAACACTGAAGCTTTCTTT
CDR3 protein: CASSPLRKNTEAFF

clone size: NA
V gene: TRBV5-1
J gene: TRBJ2-1
D gene: NA
CDR3 DNA: TGCGCCAGCAGCATGGGGGTCCGCCGCTCCTACAATGAGCAGTTCTTC
CDR3 protein: CASSMGVRRSYNEQFF

clone size: many
V gene: TRBV12-3/TRBV12-4
J gene: TRBJ1-5
D gene: TRBD1
CDR3 DNA: TGTGCCAGCAGTTTAACAGGGGGCGGTCAGCCCCAGCATTTT
CDR3 protein: CASSLTGGGQPQHF

clone size: few
V gene: TRBV12-3/TRBV12-4
J gene: TRBJ2-1
D gene: NA
CDR3 DNA: TGTGCCAGCAGTTTCGCCAGGGGCCGCGATGAGCAGTTCTTC
CDR3 protein: CASSFARGRDEQFF

clone size: few
V gene: TRBV29-1
J gene: TRBJ2-7
D gene: TRBD1
CDR3 DNA: TGCAGCGTTGAACTACAGGGGTTAACCTACGAGCAGTACTTC
CDR3 protein: CSVELQGLTYEQYF

clone size: many
V gene: TRBV20-1
J gene: TRBJ2-7
D gene: NA
CDR3 DNA: TGCAGTTTTGGATCGAATGTCTACGAGCAGTACTTC
CDR3 protein: CSFGSNVYEQYF

clone size: many
V gene: TRBV7-2
J gene: TRBJ2-7
D gene: TRBD1
CDR3 DNA: TGTGCCAGCAGCTTATGGGACAGGCATTTCGAGCAGTACTTC
CDR3 protein: CASSLWDRHFEQYF

clone size: many
V gene: TRBV10-3
J gene: TRBJ2-1
D gene: TRBD1
CDR3 DNA: TGTGCCATCAGGGGTCGGACAGGGTTCGATGAGCAGTTCTTC
CDR3 protein: CAIRGRTGFDEQFF

clone size: many
V gene: TRBV7-8
J gene: TRBJ2-1
D gene: NA
CDR3 DNA: TGTGCCAGCAGCTTAGGTTCGACGGTTTACAATGAGCAGTTCTTC
CDR3 protein: CASSLGSTVYNEQFF

clone size: many
V gene: TRBV12-3/TRBV12-4
J gene: TRBJ2-2
D gene: NA
CDR3 DNA: TGCGCCAGCAGCTTGGGTTCCGGGGAGCTGTTTTTT
CDR3 protein: CASSLGSGELFF

clone size: NA
V gene: TRBV6-5
J gene: TRBJ1-1
D gene: NA
CDR3 DNA: TGTGCCAGCAGTTACACGGGGGGCGTCACTGAAGCTTTCTTT
CDR3 protein: CASSYTGGVTEAFF

clone size: many
V gene: TRBV7-9
J gene: TRBJ1-2
D gene: TRBD1
CDR3 DNA: TGTGCCAGCAGCTTAGAGGGGGCGTACTATGGCTACACCTTC
CDR3 protein: CASSLEGAYYGYTF

clone size: NA
V gene: TRBV6-1
J gene: TRBJ1-2
D gene: TRBD1
CDR3 DNA: TGTGCCAGCAGTCCCCGGACAGGGCGGAGATATGGCTACACCTTC
CDR3 protein: CASSPRTGRRYGYTF

clone size: NA
V gene: TRBV6-5
J gene: TRBJ1-5
D gene: TRBD1
CDR3 DNA: TGTGCCAGCAGTTCCCGGGACAGCCGCAATCAGCCCCAGCATTTT
CDR3 protein: CASSSRDSRNQPQHF

clone size: few
V gene: TRBV15
J gene: TRBJ1-5
D gene: NA
CDR3 DNA: TGTGCCACCAGCAGACAGGGTCCTAATCAGCCCCAGCATTTT
CDR3 protein: CATSRQGPNQPQHF

clone size: few
V gene: TRBV14
J gene: TRBJ1-1
D gene: NA
CDR3 DNA: TGTGCCAGCAGCCAAGATACCTGGAGCCCTGGGGACACTGAAGCTTTCTTT
CDR3 protein: CASSQDTWSPGDTEAFF

clone size: NA
V gene: TRBV10-3
J gene: TRBJ2-3
D gene: NA
CDR3 DNA: TGTGCCATCAGTGAGGGGGGCAGCACAGATACGCAGTATTTT
CDR3 protein: CAISEGGSTDTQYF

clone size: NA
V gene: TRBV29-1
J gene: TRBJ2-3
D gene: NA
CDR3 DNA: TGCAGCGTTGCGACGACTAGCACAGATACGCAGTATTTT
CDR3 protein: CSVATTSTDTQYF

clone size: many
V gene: TRBV6-4
J gene: TRBJ2-1
D gene: NA
CDR3 DNA: TGTGCCAGCAGTGACTCGAAAGGTGAGCAGTTCTTC
CDR3 protein: CASSDSKGEQFF

clone size: few
V gene: TRBV7-9
J gene: TRBJ2-3
D gene: TRBD1
CDR3 DNA: TGTGCCAGCAGCTTGACAGGGATCGCAGATACGCAGTATTTT
CDR3 protein: CASSLTGIADTQYF

clone size: few
V gene: TRBV5-4
J gene: TRBJ1-1
D gene: NA
CDR3 DNA: TGTGCCAGCAGCGTCATCCCAGGGACTGAAGCTTTCTTT
CDR3 protein: CASSVIPGTEAFF

clone size: NA
V gene: TRBV29-1
J gene: TRBJ1-1
D gene: NA
CDR3 DNA: TGCAGCATTGATGGCGCGAACACTGAAGCTTTCTTT
CDR3 protein: CSIDGANTEAFF

clone size: NA
V gene: TRBV5-5
J gene: TRBJ2-1
D gene: NA
CDR3 DNA: TGTGCCAGCAGCCAAACGACGGATTATCTACAGCAGTTCTTC
CDR3 protein: CASSQTTDYLQQFF